Detailed here is one T cell receptor (beta chain). This specimen comes from a study of technical replicates of blood from a handful of donors. The table came from immunoSEQ multiplex PCR; TCRdb's copy has only in-frame clones and leaves some out. Among 50,000 to 70,000 clones listed, about 94% were seen once. The sequenced material came from PBMCs. This sequence was found in a human donor in good health. Some clones in this sample may be carry-over from other donors' samples.

CDR3 bases: TGCGCCAGCAGCTTGGAACCAGCGGGAGGCTACAATGAGCAGTTCTTC. Translated, it gives CASSLEPAGGYNEQFF. This chain uses TRBV5-1 with TRBJ2-1; 9 bases line up with TRBD2. V was pared by 0 bases and J by 3 bases, with 4 bases of the junction left unmatched. Germline V lookup: CDR1 SGHRS, CDR2 YFSETQ. The CDR3 spans 16 residues.